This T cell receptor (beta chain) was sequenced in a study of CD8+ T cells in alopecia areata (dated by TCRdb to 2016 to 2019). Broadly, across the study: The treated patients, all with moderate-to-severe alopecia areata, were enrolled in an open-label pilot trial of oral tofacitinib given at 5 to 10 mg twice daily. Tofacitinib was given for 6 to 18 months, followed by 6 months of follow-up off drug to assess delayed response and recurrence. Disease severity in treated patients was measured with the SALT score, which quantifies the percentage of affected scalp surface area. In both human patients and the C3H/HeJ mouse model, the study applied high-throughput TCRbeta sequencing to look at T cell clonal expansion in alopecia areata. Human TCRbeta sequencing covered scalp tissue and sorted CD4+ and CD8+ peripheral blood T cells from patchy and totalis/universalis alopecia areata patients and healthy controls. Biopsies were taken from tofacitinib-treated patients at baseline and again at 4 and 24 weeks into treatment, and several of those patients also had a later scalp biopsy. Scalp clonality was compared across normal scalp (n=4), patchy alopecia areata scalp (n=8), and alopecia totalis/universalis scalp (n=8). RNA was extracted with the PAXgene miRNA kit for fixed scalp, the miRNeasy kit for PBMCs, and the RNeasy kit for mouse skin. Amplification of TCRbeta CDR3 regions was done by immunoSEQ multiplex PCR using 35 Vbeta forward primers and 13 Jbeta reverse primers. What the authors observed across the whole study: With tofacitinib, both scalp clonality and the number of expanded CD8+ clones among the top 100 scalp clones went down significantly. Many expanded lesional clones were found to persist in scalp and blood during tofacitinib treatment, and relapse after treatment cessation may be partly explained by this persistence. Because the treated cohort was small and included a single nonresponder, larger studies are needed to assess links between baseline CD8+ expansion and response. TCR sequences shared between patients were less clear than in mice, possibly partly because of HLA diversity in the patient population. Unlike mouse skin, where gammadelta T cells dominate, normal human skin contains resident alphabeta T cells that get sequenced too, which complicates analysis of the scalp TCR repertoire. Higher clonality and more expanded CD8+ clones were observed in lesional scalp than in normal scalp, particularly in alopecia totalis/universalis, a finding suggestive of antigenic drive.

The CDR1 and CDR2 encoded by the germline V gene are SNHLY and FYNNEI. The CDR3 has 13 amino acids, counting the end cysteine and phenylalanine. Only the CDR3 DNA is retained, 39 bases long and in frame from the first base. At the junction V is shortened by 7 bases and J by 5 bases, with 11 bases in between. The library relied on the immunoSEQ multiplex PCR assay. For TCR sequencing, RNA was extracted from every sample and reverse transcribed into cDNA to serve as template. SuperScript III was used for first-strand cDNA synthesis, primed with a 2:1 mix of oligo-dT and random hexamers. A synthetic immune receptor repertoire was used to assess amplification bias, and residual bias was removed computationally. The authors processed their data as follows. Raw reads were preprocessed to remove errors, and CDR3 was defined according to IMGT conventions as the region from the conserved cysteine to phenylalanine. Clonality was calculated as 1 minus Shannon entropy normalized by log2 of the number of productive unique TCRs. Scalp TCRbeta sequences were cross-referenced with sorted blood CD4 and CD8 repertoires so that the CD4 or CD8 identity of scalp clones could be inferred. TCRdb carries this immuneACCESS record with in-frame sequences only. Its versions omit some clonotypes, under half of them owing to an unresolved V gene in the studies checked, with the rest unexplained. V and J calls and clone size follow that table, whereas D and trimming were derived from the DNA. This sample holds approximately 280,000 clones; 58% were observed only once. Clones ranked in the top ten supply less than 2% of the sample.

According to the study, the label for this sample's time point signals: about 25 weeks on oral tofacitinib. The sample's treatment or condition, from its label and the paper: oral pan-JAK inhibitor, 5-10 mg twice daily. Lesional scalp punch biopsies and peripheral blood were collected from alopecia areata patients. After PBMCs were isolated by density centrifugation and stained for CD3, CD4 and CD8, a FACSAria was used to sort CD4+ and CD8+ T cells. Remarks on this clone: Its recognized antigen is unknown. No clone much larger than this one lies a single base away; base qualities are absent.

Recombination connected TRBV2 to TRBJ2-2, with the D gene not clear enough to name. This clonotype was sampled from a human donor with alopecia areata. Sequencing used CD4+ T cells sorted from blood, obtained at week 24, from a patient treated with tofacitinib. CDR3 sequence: CASTATQTGELFF. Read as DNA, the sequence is TGTGCCAGCACGGCGACACAAACCGGGGAGCTGTTTTTT.